The following is a T cell receptor (beta chain) sequence with its context. Its antigen target is currently unknown. It has no much larger one-base neighbor in the sample; base qualities were not kept. The record originates from a study of blood T cell repertoires in COVID-19 (dated by TCRdb to 2018 to 2021). Regarding the research as a whole: The collaborator samples originated in the United States, Italy and Spain and spanned the acute and convalescent phases of COVID-19. Where available, HLA class I and class II types were obtained from metadata supplied by the sample provider rather than from assay-based typing. Samples were obtained from the ongoing ImmuneRACE study (first 160 participants) and from 1,000 to 1,500 subjects provided by 6 global collaborators. The dataset comprised deeply sampled blood TCRbeta repertoires from subjects exposed to, actively infected with, or recovered from COVID-19. A de-identified subject ID, COVID-19 status, age in years and sex were almost always included in the sample metadata. The repertoires were released in a freely available public database meant as a resource for research on the immune response to SARS-CoV-2. The prospective study material was composed of cDNA or gDNA derived from T cells, B-cell-depleted T cells, or PBMCs.

Enrolling through a virtual design, the prospective study's participants ranged in age from roughly 18 to 89 years and lived across roughly 23 United States geographic areas. In the prospective study, cohorts were assigned on the basis of participant-reported clinical history obtained from a screening survey and a study questionnaire. Each participant in the prospective study had whole blood, serum and a nasopharyngeal or oropharyngeal swab collected by mobile phlebotomists. Additional blood draws and questionnaires over an approximately 2-month period could optionally be provided by prospective study participants. Prospective study blood samples were shipped either frozen or at room temperature before DNA extraction. The full study reports these points: The amount of clinical and demographic metadata varied by source and participant and was provided uncurated.

The immunoSEQ Assay, a bias-controlled multiplex PCR, was used to amplify TCRbeta CDR3 regions from genomic DNA. On the study's bioinformatics: The number of nucleated cells in each sample was estimated by amplification of reference gene primers within the assay. To quantify the absolute abundance of each unique TCRbeta CDR3 rearrangement, sequence reads were collapsed and filtered. For each sample, productive Simpson clonality was calculated as the square root of Simpson's diversity index over productive rearrangements. This immuneACCESS table, as held by TCRdb, lists in-frame sequences with V and J called but not all clones. Of the missing ones, under half trace to an unresolved V gene in checked studies; the others have no known cause. V, J and clone size are those of that table, while D and trimming were read from the DNA. The sample data list about 200,000 clones, and approximately 80% of these were observed just once. Together, the top ten hold around 8.9% of the sample.

From the cysteine up to the phenylalanine, the CDR3 has a length of 14 residues. The only DNA kept is the CDR3, 42 bases in frame from the first base. Taken from the germline V gene, the CDR1 and CDR2 loops are MNHEY and SVGAGI. A distance of 4 bases separates the germline ends of V and J, which lose 4 bases and 0 bases respectively. The source of this sequence is a woman in her 50s with acute COVID-19. The sequencing sample was made of PBMCs or T cells enriched from blood (not recorded which). The chain links TRBV6-5 with TRBJ2-6; no D gene can be assigned with confidence. The DNA sequence reads TGTGCCAGCAGTTCCATCTCTGGGGCCAACGTCCTGACTTTC. Translated, this gives CASSSISGANVLTF.